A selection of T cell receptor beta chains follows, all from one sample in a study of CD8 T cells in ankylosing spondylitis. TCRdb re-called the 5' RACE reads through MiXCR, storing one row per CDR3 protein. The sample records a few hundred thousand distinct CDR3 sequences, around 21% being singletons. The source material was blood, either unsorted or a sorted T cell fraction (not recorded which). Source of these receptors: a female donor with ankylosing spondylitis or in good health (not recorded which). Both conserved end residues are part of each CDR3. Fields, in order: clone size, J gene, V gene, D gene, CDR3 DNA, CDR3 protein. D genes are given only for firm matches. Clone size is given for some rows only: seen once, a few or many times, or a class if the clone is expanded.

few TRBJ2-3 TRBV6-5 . TGTGCCAGCAGTTACTCTCTCCAGGATACGCAGTATTTT CASSYSLQDTQYF
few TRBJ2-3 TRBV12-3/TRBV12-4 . TGTGCCAGCACCCGGGACTTAGCCTACCCAGATACGCAGTATTTT CASTRDLAYPDTQYF
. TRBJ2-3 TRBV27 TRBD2 TGTGCCAGCAGTTCCGGGGGGGATACGCAGTATTTT CASSSGGDTQYF
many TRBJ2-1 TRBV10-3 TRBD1 TGTGCCATCAGTGAAACCCAACGGACAGGCGCGGCGGGCGAGCAGTTCTTC CAISETQRTGAAGEQFF
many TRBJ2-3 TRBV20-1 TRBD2 TGCAGTGCTCCCCGCCCACTAGCGGGAGGGGATACGCAGTATTTT CSAPRPLAGGDTQYF
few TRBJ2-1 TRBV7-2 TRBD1 TGTGCCAGCAGCCCCCGGGACAGGAAGTTCTTC CASSPRDRKFF
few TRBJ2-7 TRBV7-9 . TGTGCCAGCAGCCCCCAATTAGGCCACGAGCAGTACTTC CASSPQLGHEQYF
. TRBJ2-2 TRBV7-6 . TGTGCCGGCAGCTTACAGTTTGGAGTCGGGGAGCTGTTTTTT CAGSLQFGVGELFF
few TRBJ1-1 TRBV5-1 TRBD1 TGCGCCAGCAGCTCTAATCCGGGACAGGAGGAAGCTTTCTTT CASSSNPGQEEAFF
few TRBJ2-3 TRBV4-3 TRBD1 TGCGCCAGCAGCCAAGATACGGGGACAGGGTTAGATACGCAGTATTTT CASSQDTGTGLDTQYF
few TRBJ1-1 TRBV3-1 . TGTGCCAGCAGCCAAGGGAATGAAGCTTTCTTT CASSQGNEAFF
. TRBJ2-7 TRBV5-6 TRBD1 TGTGCCAGCAGCTCTACGGGACAGGGCGCCTACGAGCAGTACTTC CASSSTGQGAYEQYF
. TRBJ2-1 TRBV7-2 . TGTGCCAGCAGCCAGGAGGGGTCAGACTACAATGAGCAGTTCTTC CASSQEGSDYNEQFF
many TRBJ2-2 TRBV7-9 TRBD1 TGTGCCAGCAGCCCTTCCGGGACAGGGTCGGCCGGGGAGCTGTTTTTT CASSPSGTGSAGELFF
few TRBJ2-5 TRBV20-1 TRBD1 TGCAGTGCGCCGGGACAGGGGGTAGAGACCCAGTACTTC CSAPGQGVETQYF
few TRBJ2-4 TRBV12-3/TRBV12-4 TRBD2 TGTGCCAGCAGACTAGCGGGAGGGAACATTCAGTACTTC CASRLAGGNIQYF
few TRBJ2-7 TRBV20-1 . TGCAGTGCGTTGCCCACAGGGAACTCCTACGAGCAGTACTTC CSALPTGNSYEQYF
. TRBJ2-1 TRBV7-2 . TGTGCCAGCAGCTTGGTCGGGGGCCCTACGGGGAATGAGCAGTTCTTC CASSLVGGPTGNEQFF
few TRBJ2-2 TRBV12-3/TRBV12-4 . TGTGCCAGCAGCGCGGGGACCGGGGAGCTGTTTTTT CASSAGTGELFF
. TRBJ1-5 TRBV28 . TGTGCCAGCAGTTTACCCACGCAAACGTACAATCAGCCCCAGCATTTT CASSLPTQTYNQPQHF
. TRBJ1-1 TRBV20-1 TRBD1 TGCAGTGCTAGAGCCTGGCAGGGGGCATTTTACACTGAAGCTTTCTTT CSARAWQGAFYTEAFF
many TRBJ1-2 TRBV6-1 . TGTGCCAGCAGTGGGGCCCCGACTACAGGCTACACCTTC CASSGAPTTGYTF
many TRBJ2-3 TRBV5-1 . TGCGCCAGCAGTTTCCGGCAGGACACAGATACGCAGTATTTT CASSFRQDTDTQYF
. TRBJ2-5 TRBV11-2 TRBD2 TGTGCCAGCAGCTTATATAGCGGGAGGGCCGATGAGACCAAGTACTTC CASSLYSGRADETKYF
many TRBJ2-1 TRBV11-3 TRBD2 TGTGCCAGCAGCTTAGACGGGCGGGAGGGCCGAGATGAGCAGTTCTTC CASSLDGREGRDEQFF
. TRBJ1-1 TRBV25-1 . TGTGCCAGCAGTGAATACCTGGGCTTGGCTGAAGCTTTCTTT CASSEYLGLAEAFF
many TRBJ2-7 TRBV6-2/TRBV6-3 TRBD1 TGTGCCAGCAGCCTATACAGGGGGCGAGGCGAGCAGTACTTC CASSLYRGRGEQYF
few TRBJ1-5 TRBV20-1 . TGCAGTGCTAGAGTTGACTGGGTTGAGCCCCAGCATTTT CSARVDWVEPQHF
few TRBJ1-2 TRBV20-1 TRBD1 TGCAGTGCCCCACCCAGGACAGGGAGTATCTATGGCTACACCTTC CSAPPRTGSIYGYTF
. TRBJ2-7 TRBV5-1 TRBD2 TGCGCCAGCAGCTTGGGACTAGCGGGAGTAACCTACGAGCAGTACTTC CASSLGLAGVTYEQYF
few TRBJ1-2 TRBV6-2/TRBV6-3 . TGTGCCAGCATCCCCTCCCGCGGAGATGGCTACACCTTC CASIPSRGDGYTF
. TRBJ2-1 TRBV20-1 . TGCAGTGCTAGAGCGGCGGGCAAGCAGTTCTTC CSARAAGKQFF
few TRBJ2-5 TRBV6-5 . TGTGCCAGCAGTTTAAGCCTGTGGCAGGGCAAGGGGGAGACCCAGTACTTC CASSLSLWQGKGETQYF
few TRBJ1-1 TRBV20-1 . TGCAGTGCCATAAGGAGAATGAACACTGAAGCTTTCTTT CSAIRRMNTEAFF
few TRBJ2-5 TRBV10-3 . TGTGCCATCAGTGACCCGACTAGCCAAGAGACCCAGTACTTC CAISDPTSQETQYF
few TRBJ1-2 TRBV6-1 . TGTGCCAGCAGTCCCGATGGGGACAACTATGGCTACACCTTC CASSPDGDNYGYTF
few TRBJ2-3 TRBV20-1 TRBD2 TGCAGTGCTAGGGACGGACTAGCGGGAGGAGATACGCAGTATTTT CSARDGLAGGDTQYF
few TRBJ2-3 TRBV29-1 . TGCAGCGTCCAGGGGGGCCCAGATACGCAGTATTTT CSVQGGPDTQYF
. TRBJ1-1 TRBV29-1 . TGCAGCGTTGAAGATCGTGGGCAGCAGGCGGGGGCTTTCTTT CSVEDRGQQAGAFF
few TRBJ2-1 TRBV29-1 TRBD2 TGCAGCGTTGAAGATGGACTAGCGGGAGGAAATGAGCAGTTCTTC CSVEDGLAGGNEQFF
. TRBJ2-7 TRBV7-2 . TGTGCCAGCAGCTTAGTGGCTCGGAACGAGCAGTACTTC CASSLVARNEQYF